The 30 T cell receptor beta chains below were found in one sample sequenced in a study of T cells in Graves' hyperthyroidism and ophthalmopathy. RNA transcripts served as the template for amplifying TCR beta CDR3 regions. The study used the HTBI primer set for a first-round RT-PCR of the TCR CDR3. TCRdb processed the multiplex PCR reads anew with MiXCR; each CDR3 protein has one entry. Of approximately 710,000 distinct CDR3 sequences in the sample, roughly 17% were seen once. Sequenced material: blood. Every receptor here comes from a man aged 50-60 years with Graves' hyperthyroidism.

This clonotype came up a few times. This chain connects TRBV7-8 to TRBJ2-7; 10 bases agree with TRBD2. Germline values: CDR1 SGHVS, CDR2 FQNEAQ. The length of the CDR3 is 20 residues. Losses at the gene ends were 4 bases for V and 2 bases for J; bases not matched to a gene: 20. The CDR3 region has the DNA TGTGCCAGCAGCTCGTATTTACATCCCGAAGGGACTAGCGTTACCTACGAGCAGTACTTC. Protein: CASSSYLHPEGTSVTYEQYF.

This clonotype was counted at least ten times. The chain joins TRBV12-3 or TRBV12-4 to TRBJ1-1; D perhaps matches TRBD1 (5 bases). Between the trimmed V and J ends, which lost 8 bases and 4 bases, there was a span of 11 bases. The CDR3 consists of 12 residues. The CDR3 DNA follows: TGTGCCAGCCGGGGGGGGAGCACTGAAGCTTTCTTT. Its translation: CASRGGSTEAFF.

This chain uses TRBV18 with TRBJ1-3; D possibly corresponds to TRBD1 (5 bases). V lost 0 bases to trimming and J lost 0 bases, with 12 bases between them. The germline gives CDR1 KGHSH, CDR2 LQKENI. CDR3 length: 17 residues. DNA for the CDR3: TGTGCCAGCTCACCACCTGACAGACTTCTCTCTGGAAACACCATATATTTT. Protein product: CASSPPDRLLSGNTIYF.

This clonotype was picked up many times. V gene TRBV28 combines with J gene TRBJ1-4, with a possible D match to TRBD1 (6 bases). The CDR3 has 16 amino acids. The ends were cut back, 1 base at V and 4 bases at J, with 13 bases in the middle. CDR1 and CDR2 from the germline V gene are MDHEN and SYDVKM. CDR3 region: CASSLFGRDNNEKLFF. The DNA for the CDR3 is TGTGCCAGCAGTTTATTTGGAAGGGACAATAATGAAAAACTGTTTTTT.

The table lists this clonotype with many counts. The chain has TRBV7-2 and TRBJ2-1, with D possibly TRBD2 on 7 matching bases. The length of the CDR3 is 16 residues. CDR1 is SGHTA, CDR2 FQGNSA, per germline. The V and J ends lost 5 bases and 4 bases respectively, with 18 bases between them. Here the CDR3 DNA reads TGTGCCAGCAGCCCGCCGGGGAGCGGGACATACAATGAGCAGTTCTTC. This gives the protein CASSPPGSGTYNEQFF. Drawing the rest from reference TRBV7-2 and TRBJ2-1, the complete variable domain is GAGVSQSPSNKVTEKGKDVELRCDPISGHTALYWYRQSLGQGLEFLIYFQGNSAPDKSGLPSDRFSAERTGGSVSTLTIQRTQQEDSAVYLCASSPPGSGTYNEQFFGPGTRLTVL.

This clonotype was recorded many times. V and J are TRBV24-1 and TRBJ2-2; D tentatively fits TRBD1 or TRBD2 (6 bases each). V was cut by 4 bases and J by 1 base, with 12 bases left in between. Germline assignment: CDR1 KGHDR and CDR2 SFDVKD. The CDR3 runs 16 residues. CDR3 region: CATSEWGDKNTGELFF. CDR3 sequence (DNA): TGTGCCACCAGTGAATGGGGGGACAAGAACACCGGGGAGCTGTTTTTT.

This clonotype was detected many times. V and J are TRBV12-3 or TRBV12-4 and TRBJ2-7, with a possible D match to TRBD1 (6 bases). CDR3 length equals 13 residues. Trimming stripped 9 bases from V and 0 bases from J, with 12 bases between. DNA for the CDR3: TGTGCCAGTTGCGGACAGAGCTCCTACGAGCAGTACTTC. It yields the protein CASCGQSSYEQYF.

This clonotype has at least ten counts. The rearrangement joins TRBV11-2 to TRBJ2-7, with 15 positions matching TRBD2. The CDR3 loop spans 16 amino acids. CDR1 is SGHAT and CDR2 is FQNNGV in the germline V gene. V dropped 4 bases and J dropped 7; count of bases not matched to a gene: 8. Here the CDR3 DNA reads TGTGCCAGCAGCTGGGGACTAGCGGGAGGTCCGGGAGAGCAGTACTTC. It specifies CASSWGLAGGPGEQYF.

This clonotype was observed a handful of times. The CDR3 protein is CASTPSGSPYNEQFF. The CDR3 DNA sequence: TGTGCCAGCACCCCAAGCGGGAGTCCTTACAATGAGCAGTTCTTC. This chain joins TRBV6-2 or TRBV6-3 and TRBJ2-1; 8 bases fit TRBD2. The germline gives CDR1 MNHEY, CDR2 SVGEGT. There are 15 residues in the CDR3. J gave up 4 bases and V 7 bases, and 9 bases lay outside the gene matches.

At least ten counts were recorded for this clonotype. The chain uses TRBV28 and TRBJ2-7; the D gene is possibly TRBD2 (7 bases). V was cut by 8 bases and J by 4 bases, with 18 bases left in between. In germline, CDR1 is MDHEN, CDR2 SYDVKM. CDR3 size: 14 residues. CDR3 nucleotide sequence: TGTGCCAGCGATAAGGTGGGAGGGGGATACGAGCAGTACTTC. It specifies CASDKVGGGYEQYF. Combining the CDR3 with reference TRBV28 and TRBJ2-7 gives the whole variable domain DVKVTQSSRYLVKRTGEKVFLECVQDMDHENMFWYRQDPGLGLRLIYFSYDVKMKEKGDIPEGYSVSREKKERFSLILESASTNQTSMYLCASDKVGGGYEQYFGPGTRLTVT.

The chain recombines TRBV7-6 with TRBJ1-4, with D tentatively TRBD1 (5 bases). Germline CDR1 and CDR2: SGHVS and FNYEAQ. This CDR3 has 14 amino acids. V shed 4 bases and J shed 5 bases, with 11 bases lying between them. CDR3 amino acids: CASSSREYNEKLFF. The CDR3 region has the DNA TGTGCCAGCAGCTCCAGGGAATACAATGAAAAACTGTTTTTT.

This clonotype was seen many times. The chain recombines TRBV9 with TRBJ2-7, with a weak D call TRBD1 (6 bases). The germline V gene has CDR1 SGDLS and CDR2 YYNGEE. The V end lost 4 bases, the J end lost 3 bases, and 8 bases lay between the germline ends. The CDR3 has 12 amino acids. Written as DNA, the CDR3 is TGTGCCAGCAGCACAGGGAACTACGAGCAGTACTTC. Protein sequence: CASSTGNYEQYF.

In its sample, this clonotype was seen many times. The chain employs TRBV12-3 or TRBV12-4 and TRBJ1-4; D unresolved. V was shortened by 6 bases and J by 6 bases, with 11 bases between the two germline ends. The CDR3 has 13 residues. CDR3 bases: TGTGCCAGCAGAGGGTGGGCCTATGAAAAACTGTTTTTT. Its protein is CASRGWAYEKLFF.

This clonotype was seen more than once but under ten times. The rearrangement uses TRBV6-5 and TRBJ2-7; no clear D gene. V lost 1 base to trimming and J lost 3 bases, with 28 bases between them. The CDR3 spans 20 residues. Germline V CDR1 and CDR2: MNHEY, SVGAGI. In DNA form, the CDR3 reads TGTGCCAGCAGTTACTGCGAAAGATTTGTTTCTACTTTAAACCACTACGAGCAGTACTTC. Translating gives CASSYCERFVSTLNHYEQYF.

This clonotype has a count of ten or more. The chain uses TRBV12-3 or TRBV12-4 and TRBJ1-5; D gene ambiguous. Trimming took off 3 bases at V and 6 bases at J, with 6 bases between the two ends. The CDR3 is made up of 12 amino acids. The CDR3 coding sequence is TGTGCCAGCAGTTTTCTACGTCAGCCCCAGCATTTT. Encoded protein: CASSFLRQPQHF.

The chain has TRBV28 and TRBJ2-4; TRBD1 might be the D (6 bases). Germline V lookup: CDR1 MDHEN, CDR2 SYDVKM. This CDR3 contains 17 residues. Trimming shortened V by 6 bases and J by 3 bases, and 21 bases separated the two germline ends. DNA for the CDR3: TGTGCCAGCAGACACCCAGGACAGTCCCCGCTCAAAAACATTCAGTACTTC. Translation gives CASRHPGQSPLKNIQYF.

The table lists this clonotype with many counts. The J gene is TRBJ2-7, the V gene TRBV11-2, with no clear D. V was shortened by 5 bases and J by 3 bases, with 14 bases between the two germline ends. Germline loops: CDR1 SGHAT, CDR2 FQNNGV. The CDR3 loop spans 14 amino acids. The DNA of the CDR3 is TGTGCCAGCAGCGAGAGGTTACACCTCTACGAGCAGTACTTC. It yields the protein CASSERLHLYEQYF.

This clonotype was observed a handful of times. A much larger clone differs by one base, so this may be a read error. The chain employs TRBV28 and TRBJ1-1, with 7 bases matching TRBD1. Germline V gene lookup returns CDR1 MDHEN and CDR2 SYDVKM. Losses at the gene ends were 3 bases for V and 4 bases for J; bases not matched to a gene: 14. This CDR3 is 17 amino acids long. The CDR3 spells CASSFQTDRERSTEAFF. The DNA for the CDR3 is TGTGCCAGCAGTTTCCAAACCGACAGGGAGCGTAGCACTGAAGCTTTCTTT.

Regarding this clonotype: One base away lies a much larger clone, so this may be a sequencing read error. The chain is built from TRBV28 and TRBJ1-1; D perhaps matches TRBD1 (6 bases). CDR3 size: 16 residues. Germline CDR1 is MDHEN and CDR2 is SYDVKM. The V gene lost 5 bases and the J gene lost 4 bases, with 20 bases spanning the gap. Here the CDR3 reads CASSPGQCRNGTEAFF. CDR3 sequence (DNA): TGTGCCAGCAGTCCCGGACAGTGTCGGAACGGCACTGAAGCTTTCTTT.

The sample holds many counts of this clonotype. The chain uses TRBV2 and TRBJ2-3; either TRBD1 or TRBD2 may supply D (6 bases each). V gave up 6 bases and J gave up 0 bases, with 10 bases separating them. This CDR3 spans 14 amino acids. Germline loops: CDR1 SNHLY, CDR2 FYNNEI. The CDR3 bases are TGTGCCAGCAGGGGGGGACAAAGCACAGATACGCAGTATTTT. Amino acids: CASRGGQSTDTQYF.

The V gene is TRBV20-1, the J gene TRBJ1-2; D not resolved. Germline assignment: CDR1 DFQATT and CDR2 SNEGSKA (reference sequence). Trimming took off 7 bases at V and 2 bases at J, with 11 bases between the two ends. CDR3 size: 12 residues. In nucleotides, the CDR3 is TGCAGTGGAGTAGAAAGGAACTATGGCTACACCTTC. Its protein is CSGVERNYGYTF.

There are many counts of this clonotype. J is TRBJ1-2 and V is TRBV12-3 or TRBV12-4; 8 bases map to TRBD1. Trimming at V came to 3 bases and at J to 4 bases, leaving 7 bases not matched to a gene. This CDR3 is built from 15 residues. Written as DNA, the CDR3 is TGTGCCAGCAGTTTGGTCTCAGGGGGCGCCTATGGCTACACCTTC. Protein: CASSLVSGGAYGYTF.

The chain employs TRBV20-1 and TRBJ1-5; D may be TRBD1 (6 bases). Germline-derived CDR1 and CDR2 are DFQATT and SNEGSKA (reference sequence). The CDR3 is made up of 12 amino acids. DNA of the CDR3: TGCGGAATGGACAGAGGCAATCAGCCCCAGCATTTT. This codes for CGMDRGNQPQHF.

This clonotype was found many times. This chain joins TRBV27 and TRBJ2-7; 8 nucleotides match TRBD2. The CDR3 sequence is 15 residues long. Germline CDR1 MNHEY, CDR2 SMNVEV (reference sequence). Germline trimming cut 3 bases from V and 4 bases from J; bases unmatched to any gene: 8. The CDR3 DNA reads TGTGCCAGCAGTTTGTATCCGGGAGGGCCATACGAGCAGTACTTC. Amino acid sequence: CASSLYPGGPYEQYF.

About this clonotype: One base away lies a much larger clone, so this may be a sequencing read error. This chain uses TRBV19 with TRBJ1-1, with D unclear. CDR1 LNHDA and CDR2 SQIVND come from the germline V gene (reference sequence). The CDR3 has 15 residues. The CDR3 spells CASNIVAEMNTEAFF. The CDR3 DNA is TGTGCCAGTAATATAGTGGCAGAAATGAACACTGAAGCTTTCTTT.

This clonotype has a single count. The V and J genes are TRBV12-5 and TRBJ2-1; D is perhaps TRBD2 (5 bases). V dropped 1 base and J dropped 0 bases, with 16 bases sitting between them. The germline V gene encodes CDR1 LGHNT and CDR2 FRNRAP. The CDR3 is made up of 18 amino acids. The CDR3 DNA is TGTGCTAGTGGTTTGGATATTAGCGAGGCAAGCTCCTACAATGAGCAGTTCTTC. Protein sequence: CASGLDISEASSYNEQFF.

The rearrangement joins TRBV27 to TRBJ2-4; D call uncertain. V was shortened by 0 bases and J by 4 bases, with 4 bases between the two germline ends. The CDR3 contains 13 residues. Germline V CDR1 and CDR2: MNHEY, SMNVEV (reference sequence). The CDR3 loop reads CASSLSVKNIQYF. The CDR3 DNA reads TGTGCCAGCAGTTTATCAGTTAAAAACATTCAGTACTTC.

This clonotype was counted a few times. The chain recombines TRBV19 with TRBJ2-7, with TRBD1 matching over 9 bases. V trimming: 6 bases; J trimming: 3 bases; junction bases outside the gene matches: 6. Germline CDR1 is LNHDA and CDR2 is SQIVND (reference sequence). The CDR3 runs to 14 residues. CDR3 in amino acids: CASRAGTGNYEQYF. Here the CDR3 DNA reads TGTGCCAGTAGAGCCGGGACAGGGAACTACGAGCAGTACTTC.

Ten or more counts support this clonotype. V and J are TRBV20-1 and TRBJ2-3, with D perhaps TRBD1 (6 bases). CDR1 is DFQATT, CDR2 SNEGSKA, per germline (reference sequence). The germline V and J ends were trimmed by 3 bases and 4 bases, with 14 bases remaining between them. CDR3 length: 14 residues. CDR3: CSASLTGSSDTQYF. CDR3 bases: TGCAGTGCTAGTCTTACAGGGAGCTCAGATACGCAGTATTTT.

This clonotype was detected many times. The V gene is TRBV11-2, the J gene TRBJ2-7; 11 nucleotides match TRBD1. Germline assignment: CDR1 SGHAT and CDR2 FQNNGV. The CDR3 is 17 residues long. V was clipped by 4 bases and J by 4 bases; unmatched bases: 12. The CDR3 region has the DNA TGTGCCAGCAGCTCCCCCGGGACAGGGGGGTTTAAATACGAGCAGTACTTC. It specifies CASSSPGTGGFKYEQYF.